These 32 T cell receptor beta chains were sequenced from one sample in a study of T cell responses to AZD1222 COVID-19 vaccine. Sequenced by immunoSEQ multiplex PCR; TCRdb stores in-frame clones only, minus some. The table lists about 100,000 clones, about 89% of them singletons. This sample comprised peripheral blood, obtained on day 0 of AZD1222 vaccination. The receptors originated from an adult in good health.

The chain has TRBV11-3 and TRBJ2-1, with D hard to call. V shed 1 base and J shed 4 bases, with 11 bases lying between them. The CDR3 has 15 residues. Germline CDR1 is SGHNT and CDR2 is YENEEA. The CDR3 sequence: CASSLGPLGYNEQFF. The DNA for the CDR3 is TGTGCCAGCAGCTTAGGACCCTTAGGGTACAATGAGCAGTTCTTC.

This rearrangement joins TRBV24-1 to TRBJ2-5; TRBD2 matches 8 bases. The CDR3 loop spans 13 amino acids. CDR1 is KGHDR, CDR2 SFDVKD, per germline. J was trimmed by 4 bases and V by 6 bases; bases with no gene match: 3. The CDR3 DNA sequence: TGTGCCACCAGTCACGGACTAGCAGAGACCCAGTACTTC. Translation: CATSHGLAETQYF.

In this sample, this clone turned up once. The V gene is TRBV6-5, the J gene TRBJ1-4; no clear D gene. From germline, CDR1 is MNHEY and CDR2 SVGAGI. The CDR3 contains 16 residues. V dropped 2 bases and J dropped 0 bases, with 10 bases sitting between them. The CDR3 loop is CASSYQQRSTNEKLFF. DNA for the CDR3: TGTGCCAGCAGTTACCAACAGAGGTCAACTAATGAAAAACTGTTTTTT.

The chain employs TRBV5-4 and TRBJ1-2, with D perhaps TRBD1 (6 bases). Germline V CDR1 and CDR2: SGHNT, YYREEE (reference sequence). The V end was cut by 4 bases, the J end by 4 bases, with 14 bases between. The CDR3 covers 14 residues. The CDR3 loop is CASSPEAGVYGYTF. Here the CDR3 DNA reads TGTGCCAGCAGCCCGGAGGCAGGGGTCTATGGCTACACCTTC.

This clone appeared a single time. This rearrangement joins TRBV3-1 (or the pseudogene TRBV3-2) to TRBJ2-3, with D perhaps matching TRBD2 (7 bases). The germline gives CDR1 LGHDT, CDR2 YNNKEL (reference sequence). The CDR3 has 14 residues. Trimming stripped 4 bases from V and 5 bases from J, with 13 bases between. The CDR3 reads CASSLRGGVDTQYF. Here the CDR3 DNA reads TGTGCCAGCAGCCTGAGAGGGGGGGTAGATACGCAGTATTTT.

The genes are TRBV19 and TRBJ2-2; a possible D gene is TRBD1 (7 bases). Germline V gives CDR1 LNHDA, CDR2 SQIVND (reference sequence). Trimming shortened V by 6 bases and J by 4 bases, and 15 bases separated the two germline ends. This CDR3 comprises 15 residues. The CDR3 region is CASSAGQLSTGELFF. The CDR3 DNA follows: TGTGCCAGTAGCGCGGGACAGCTATCCACCGGGGAGCTGTTTTTT.

The chain carries TRBV20-1 and TRBJ1-4; 11 nucleotides agree with TRBD1. Trimming cost V 3 bases and J 8 bases; bases outside gene matches: 5. This CDR3 has 14 amino acids. Looked up from germline, CDR1 is DFQATT and CDR2 is SNEGSKA (reference sequence). Here the CDR3 DNA reads TGCAGTGCTAGTGGGGACAGGGGGTTGGAAAAACTGTTTTTT. Protein: CSASGDRGLEKLFF.

The chain recombines TRBV29-1 with TRBJ1-4; D gene uncertain. The V gene lost 4 bases and the J gene lost 7 bases, with 22 bases spanning the gap. Germline V gene data show CDR1 as SQVTM and CDR2 as ANQGSEA. This CDR3 is 16 amino acids long. CDR3 nucleotide sequence: TGCAGCGTTGTAGACGACGAGGGTATAGGAAGTGAAAAACTGTTTTTT. It specifies CSVVDDEGIGSEKLFF.

The chain has TRBV4-2 and TRBJ2-7; a possible D gene is TRBD2 (6 bases). The CDR3 consists of 16 residues. The V end lost 0 bases, the J end lost 5 bases, and 17 bases lay between the germline ends. Germline CDR1 and CDR2: LGHNA and YNFKEQ. The CDR3 coding sequence is TGTGCCAGCAGCCAAGATCTTGGAGGGAGTTCCCACGAGCAGTACTTC. Translating gives CASSQDLGGSSHEQYF.

This chain connects TRBV7-8 to TRBJ1-1, with 9 bases fitting TRBD1. Germline V lookup: CDR1 SGHVS, CDR2 FQNEAQ. The CDR3 is 16 amino acids. V lost 7 bases and J lost 5; bases outside the gene matches: 14. Here the CDR3 reads CASTPELTGGSTEAFF. In DNA form, the CDR3 reads TGTGCCAGCACACCCGAACTGACAGGGGGAAGTACTGAAGCTTTCTTT.

This clone was recorded a few times. The chain joins TRBV11-3 to TRBJ1-6, with D hard to call. Between the trimmed V and J ends, which lost 5 bases and 3 bases, there was a span of 11 bases. CDR1 is SGHNT and CDR2 is YENEEA in the germline V gene. The CDR3 is made up of 15 amino acids. This CDR3 is CASSTEGGYNSPLHF. CDR3 coding DNA: TGTGCCAGCAGCACCGAGGGAGGCTATAATTCACCCCTCCACTTT.

The J gene is TRBJ1-2, the V gene TRBV13, with D unresolved. CDR3 length: 14 residues. The germline V gene encodes CDR1 PRHDT and CDR2 FYEKMQ (reference sequence). The V and J ends lost 5 bases and 6 bases respectively, with 16 bases between them. The CDR3 bases are TGTGCCAGCAGCGCACGCCGCCCGGCACATGGCTACACCTTC. This sequence encodes CASSARRPAHGYTF.

CDR3 DNA: TGTGCCAGCAGTTATTATCCGGGAGCCGGGGAGCTGTTTTTT. This encodes CASSYYPGAGELFF. J is TRBJ2-2 and V is TRBV6-5; TRBD2 is a possible D gene (6 bases). V lost 3 bases and J 6 bases, leaving 11 bases between the germline ends. The CDR3 is made up of 14 amino acids. Germline V CDR1 and CDR2: MNHEY, SVGAGI.

This clone was observed a single time. The CDR3 sequence: CASSFPAARGDGYTF. CDR3 bases: TGCGCCAGCAGCTTCCCAGCGGCAAGGGGGGACGGCTACACCTTC. This chain connects TRBV5-1 to TRBJ1-2, with D possibly matching TRBD1 (6 bases). Trimming took 2 bases from V and 8 from J, leaving 19 bases between them. The CDR3 covers 15 residues. CDR1 SGHRS and CDR2 YFSETQ come from the germline V gene.

The rearrangement links TRBV29-1 to TRBJ2-7; D is unclear. V lost 3 bases to trimming and J lost 2 bases, with 8 bases between them. CDR3 length: 12 residues. The germline V gene has CDR1 SQVTM and CDR2 ANQGSEA. CDR3 nucleotides: TGCAGCGTTGAGGGCAGAGCCTACGAGCAGTACTTC. This encodes CSVEGRAYEQYF.

The chain employs TRBV5-1 and TRBJ1-1; the D gene is possibly TRBD1 (5 bases). CDR1 SGHRS and CDR2 YFSETQ come from the germline V gene. The CDR3 consists of 13 residues. Trimming left V 2 bases short and J 5 bases short, with 10 bases between. The CDR3 nucleotides are TGCGCCAGCAGCTTCGGGGGAGGAACTGAAGCTTTCTTT. This encodes CASSFGGGTEAFF.

This clone was recorded only once. V usage is TRBV6-6 and J usage is TRBJ2-7; D is undetermined. V was trimmed by 8 bases and J by 0 bases, leaving 11 bases between them. From germline, CDR1 is MNHNY and CDR2 SVGAGI (reference sequence). This CDR3 spans 13 amino acids. CDR3 amino acids: CASGLFSSYEQYF. The CDR3 DNA reads TGTGCCAGCGGGCTATTCAGCTCCTACGAGCAGTACTTC.

The chain employs TRBV2 and TRBJ1-5; 7 bases are a match to TRBD1. CDR1 and CDR2 from the germline V gene are SNHLY and FYNNEI. The CDR3 sequence is 14 residues long. The V segment lost 4 bases and the J segment 5 bases; nucleotides outside the gene matches: 5. CDR3 region: CASSGTGPHQPQHF. CDR3 DNA: TGTGCCAGCAGTGGGACAGGCCCTCATCAGCCCCAGCATTTT.

This chain uses TRBV5-1 with TRBJ2-1; 9 bases align to TRBD2. The J segment lost 4 bases and the V segment lost 4 bases, leaving 6 bases of the junction unmatched. There are 15 residues in the CDR3. The germline gives CDR1 SGHRS, CDR2 YFSETQ. Here the CDR3 DNA reads TGCGCCAGCAGCCCCAGACTAGCGGATTACAATGAGCAGTTCTTC. As protein: CASSPRLADYNEQFF.

The chain couples TRBV24-1 to TRBJ2-2, with D tentatively TRBD1 (5 bases). The length of the CDR3 is 15 residues. Germline V lookup: CDR1 KGHDR, CDR2 SFDVKD. The germline V and J ends were trimmed by 4 bases and 1 base, with 9 bases remaining between them. The CDR3 here is CATSDTGQNTGELFF. Here the CDR3 DNA reads TGTGCCACCAGTGACACTGGACAGAACACCGGGGAGCTGTTTTTT.

The chain uses TRBV24-1 and TRBJ2-3, with 11 bases that match TRBD2. J gave up 9 bases and V 10 bases, and 11 bases lay outside the gene matches. Per germline, CDR1 KGHDR and CDR2 SFDVKD. This CDR3 contains 14 residues. The CDR3 protein is CATSLSGRDFTQYF. Here the CDR3 DNA reads TGTGCCACTAGCCTTAGCGGGAGGGATTTCACGCAGTATTTT.

The V call is TRBV18, the J call TRBJ1-6; D may be TRBD1 (6 bases). The germline V gene has CDR1 KGHSH and CDR2 LQKENI. The CDR3 is made up of 17 amino acids. Trimming shortened V by 3 bases and J by 7 bases, and 19 bases separated the two germline ends. In nucleotides, the CDR3 is TGTGCCAGCTCACCCGACAGGTCCCAGCCGGGGAATTCACCCCTCCACTTT. It yields the protein CASSPDRSQPGNSPLHF.

This clone was seen once. CDR3 amino acids: CATKLTGELFF. Here the CDR3 DNA reads TGTGCCACTAAACTCACCGGGGAGCTGTTTTTT. V and J are TRBV27 and TRBJ2-2; D is unresolved. From germline, CDR1 is MNHEY and CDR2 SMNVEV (reference sequence). This CDR3 is 11 amino acids long. Trimming removed 10 bases from V and 4 bases from J, with 7 bases in between.

This sequence joins TRBV11-2 and TRBJ1-1; D uncertain. The CDR3 consists of 12 residues. V gave up 10 bases and J gave up 6 bases, with 15 bases separating them. CDR1 SGHAT and CDR2 FQNNGV come from the germline V gene. CDR3 protein: CATQPGSAEAFF. The CDR3 coding sequence is TGTGCCACCCAGCCCGGGTCGGCTGAAGCTTTCTTT.

The chain combines TRBV2 with TRBJ2-7; the D gene is possibly TRBD2 (5 bases). V was clipped by 5 bases and J by 7 bases, with 18 bases between them. From germline, CDR1 is SNHLY and CDR2 FYNNEI. This CDR3 spans 14 amino acids. The CDR3: CASSTRSGVVEQYF. The CDR3 region has the DNA TGTGCCAGCAGTACTAGGTCCGGGGTGGTAGAGCAGTACTTC.

This clone is a singleton in its sample. This chain connects TRBV12-3 or TRBV12-4 to TRBJ1-1, with D maybe TRBD1 (5 bases). Trimming removed 5 bases at V and 6 bases at J, with 10 bases between. This CDR3 contains 12 residues. The CDR3 region has the DNA TGTGCCAGCAGTGCGGGGACCGCTGAAGCTTTCTTT. Amino acid sequence: CASSAGTAEAFF.

V is TRBV3-1 (or the pseudogene TRBV3-2) and J is TRBJ1-2; 7 bases are shared with TRBD1. The CDR3 covers 17 residues. Looked up from germline, CDR1 is LGHDT and CDR2 is YNNKEL (reference sequence). The ends lost 4 bases at V and 4 bases at J; junction bases unmatched: 15. The CDR3 is CASSPDRARLRTYGYTF. The CDR3 region has the DNA TGTGCCAGCAGCCCAGACAGGGCTAGACTGAGAACCTATGGCTACACCTTC.

This chain links TRBV5-1 with TRBJ1-3; 8 nucleotides line up with TRBD1. Germline assignment: CDR1 SGHRS and CDR2 YFSETQ. This CDR3 is built from 15 residues. With V trimmed by 4 bases and J by 7 bases, 10 bases remained unmatched. The CDR3 loop is CASSTRTGLRNTIYF. Here the CDR3 DNA reads TGCGCCAGCAGCACCAGGACAGGGCTGAGGAACACCATATATTTT.

The chain recombines TRBV19 with TRBJ2-7; 9 bases align to TRBD1. Germline lookup yields CDR1 LNHDA and CDR2 SQIVND (reference sequence). The CDR3 contains 14 residues. The V segment lost 5 bases and the J segment 6 bases; nucleotides outside the gene matches: 8. Here the CDR3 reads CASSWGQGSSEQYF. The CDR3 DNA is TGTGCCAGTAGTTGGGGACAGGGTAGCTCCGAGCAGTACTTC.

The V gene is TRBV28, the J gene TRBJ1-2; D ambiguous. This CDR3 is built from 14 residues. Trimming cost V 5 bases and J 4 bases, with 14 bases left between them. Germline CDR1 MDHEN, CDR2 SYDVKM. CDR3 region: CASSIYPGRYGYTF. The CDR3 DNA is TGTGCCAGCAGTATCTATCCGGGCCGCTATGGCTACACCTTC.

This chain connects TRBV19 to TRBJ2-1; 8 bases align to TRBD1. The CDR3 loop spans 17 amino acids. V was clipped by 3 bases and J by 7 bases; unmatched bases: 14. Germline CDR1 and CDR2: LNHDA and SQIVND (reference sequence). The CDR3 DNA is TGTGCCAGTAGTATGTACTCCGGGACAGGTGGGCCGAATGAGCAGTTCTTC. It yields the protein CASSMYSGTGGPNEQFF.

The chain employs TRBV4-1 and TRBJ1-1; 9 positions agree with TRBD1. J gave up 11 bases and V 0 bases, and 7 bases lay outside the gene matches. CDR3 length: 14 residues. Germline V gene data show CDR1 as MGHRA and CDR2 as YSYEKL. This CDR3 is CASSQDTGGPKAFF. The CDR3 coding sequence is TGCGCCAGCAGCCAAGACACAGGGGGCCCGAAGGCTTTCTTT.